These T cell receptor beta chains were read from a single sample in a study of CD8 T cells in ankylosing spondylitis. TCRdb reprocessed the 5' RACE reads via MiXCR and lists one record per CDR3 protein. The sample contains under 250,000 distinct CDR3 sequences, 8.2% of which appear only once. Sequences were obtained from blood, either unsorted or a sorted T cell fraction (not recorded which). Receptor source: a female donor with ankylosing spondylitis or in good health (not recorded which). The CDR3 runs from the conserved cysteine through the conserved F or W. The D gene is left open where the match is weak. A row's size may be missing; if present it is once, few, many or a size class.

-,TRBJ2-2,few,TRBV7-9,TGTGCCAGCAGCCCCACGACCGGGGAGCTGTTTTTT,CASSPTTGELFF
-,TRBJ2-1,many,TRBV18,TGTGCCAGCTCACCCAGAACCCTTAACAATGAGCAGTTCTTC,CASSPRTLNNEQFF
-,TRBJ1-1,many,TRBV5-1,TGCGCCAGCAGCGAGCGGATTGGGGGGGCCACTGAAGCTTTCTTT,CASSERIGGATEAFF
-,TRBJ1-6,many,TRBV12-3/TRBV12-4,TGTGCCAGCAGGGCCGGGACACCCAATTCACCCCTCCACTTT,CASRAGTPNSPLHF
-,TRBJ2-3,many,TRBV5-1,TGCGCCAGCAGCTACCACATGGTCGATACTAGCACAGATACGCAGTATTTT,CASSYHMVDTSTDTQYF
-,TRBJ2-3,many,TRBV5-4,TGTGCCAGCAGCTTGGTTCCCACAGATACGCAGTATTTT,CASSLVPTDTQYF
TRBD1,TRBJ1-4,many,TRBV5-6,TGTGCCAGCAGCTTAACAGGGGGACTGAATGAAAAACTGTTTTTT,CASSLTGGLNEKLFF
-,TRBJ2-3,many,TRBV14,TGTGCCAGCAGCCAAGAGGTTTTCCCCGGCCCAGATACGCAGTATTTT,CASSQEVFPGPDTQYF
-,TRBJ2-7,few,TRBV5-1,TGCGCCAGCCTGGGAGATGGGAAGGAGCAGTACTTC,CASLGDGKEQYF
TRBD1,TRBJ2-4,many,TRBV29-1,TGCAGCGTGGGACAGGGGGCAGGCAAAAACATTCAGTACTTC,CSVGQGAGKNIQYF
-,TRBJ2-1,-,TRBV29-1,TGCAGCGTTGTCTGGTCGTCTACTCCTACCTACAATGAGCAGTTCTTC,CSVVWSSTPTYNEQFF
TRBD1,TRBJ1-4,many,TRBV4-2,TGTGCCAGCAGCCAACTGGACAGGGGAGGAGAAAAACTGTTTTTT,CASSQLDRGGEKLFF
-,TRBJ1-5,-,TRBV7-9,TGTGCCAGCAGCTTACCCGGGATACCGCAGGGGCCCCAGCATTTT,CASSLPGIPQGPQHF
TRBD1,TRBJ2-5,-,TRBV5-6,TGTGCCAGCAGCTTACCGACAGGGGAAGTGACCCAGTACTTC,CASSLPTGEVTQYF
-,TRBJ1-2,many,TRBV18,TGTGCCAGCTCACCAGCTGGGCAGGGGTTGCCGAATGGCTACACCTTC,CASSPAGQGLPNGYTF
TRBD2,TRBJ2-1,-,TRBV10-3,TGTGCCATCAGTGAGTCAAGCGGGAGGGGTTCCTACAATGAGCAGTTCTTC,CAISESSGRGSYNEQFF
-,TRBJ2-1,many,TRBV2,TGTGCCAGCATACTTGAGGGAGTAAGCAATGAGCAGTTCTTC,CASILEGVSNEQFF
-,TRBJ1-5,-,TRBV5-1,TGCGCCAGCAGCGCGGATCCAGGCAACGATCAGCCCCAGCATTTT,CASSADPGNDQPQHF
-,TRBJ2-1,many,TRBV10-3,TGTGCCATCAGGGGACAGGGTGGGCTAGCGGGACGTGAGCAGTTCTTC,CAIRGQGGLAGREQFF
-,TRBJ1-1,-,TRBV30,TGTGCCTGGTCCCCAGGGAATCGCGACACTGAAGCTTTCTTT,CAWSPGNRDTEAFF
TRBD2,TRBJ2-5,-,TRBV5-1,TGCGCCAGCAGCTTTGGATCCGGGACTAGCGGGCCACAAGAGACCCAGTACTTC,CASSFGSGTSGPQETQYF
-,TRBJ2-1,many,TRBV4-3,TGCGCCAGCAGCCAGGCGGCCGGCTCCTCCTACAATGAGCAGTTCTTC,CASSQAAGSSYNEQFF
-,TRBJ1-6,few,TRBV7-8,TGTGCCAGCAGCACTCCCAAGCCATTGGCTAATTCACCCCTCCACTTT,CASSTPKPLANSPLHF
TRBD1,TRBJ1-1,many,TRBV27,TGTGCCAGCAGTGCGGGGACAGGGGGCATCACTGAAGCTTTCTTT,CASSAGTGGITEAFF